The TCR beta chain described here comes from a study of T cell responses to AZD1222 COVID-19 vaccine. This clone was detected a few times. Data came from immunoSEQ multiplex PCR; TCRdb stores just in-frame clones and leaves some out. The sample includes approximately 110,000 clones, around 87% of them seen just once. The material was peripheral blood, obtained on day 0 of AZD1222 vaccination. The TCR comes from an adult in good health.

CDR3 region: CASSVATSGGSEKLFF. The CDR3 coding sequence is TGTGCCAGCAGCGTAGCTACTTCCGGGGGGAGTGAAAAACTGTTTTTT. The V call is TRBV9, the J call TRBJ1-4, with a possible D match to TRBD1 (5 bases). The germline gives CDR1 SGDLS, CDR2 YYNGEE. This CDR3 is 16 amino acids long. Trimming stripped 0 bases from V and 7 bases from J, with 16 bases between.